This record looks at one T cell receptor beta chain sequence and its context. Antigen specificity is unknown. The junction had 3 bases not matched to a gene; V was cut back by 5 bases and J by 2 bases. Looked up from germline, CDR1 is SGHTA and CDR2 is FQGNSA. The CDR3 is 13 amino acids. The data are from a study of T cell responses to AZD1222 COVID-19 vaccine. Broader study findings: Two AZD1222 doses significantly raised spike-specific TCR breadth and depth over controls. Nearly half of spike-specific TCRs reportedly target unmutated variant regions. Spike was spanned by vaccine-associated CD4 TCRs, which were dominant at 160-218 and 743-854. None of the repertoires were sampled until the peak T cell response had passed.

Data came from immunoSEQ multiplex PCR; TCRdb stores just in-frame clones and leaves some out. The repertoire holds about 40,000 clones, with 88% as singletons. This sample comprised peripheral blood, obtained 28 days after the second dose of the MenACWY control vaccine. The receptor was isolated from an adult who received the MenACWY meningococcal vaccine as a control. The rearrangement links TRBV7-2 to TRBJ2-7, with TRBD1 identical over 7 bases. The CDR3 reads CASSRDSTYEQYF. The CDR3 coding sequence is TGTGCCAGCAGCCGGGACAGTACCTACGAGCAGTACTTC. Complete variable domain (other parts from reference TRBV7-2 and TRBJ2-7): GAGVSQSPSNKVTEKGKDVELRCDPISGHTALYWYRQSLGQGLEFLIYFQGNSAPDKSGLPSDRFSAERTGGSVSTLTIQRTQQEDSAVYLCASSRDSTYEQYFGPGTRLTVT.